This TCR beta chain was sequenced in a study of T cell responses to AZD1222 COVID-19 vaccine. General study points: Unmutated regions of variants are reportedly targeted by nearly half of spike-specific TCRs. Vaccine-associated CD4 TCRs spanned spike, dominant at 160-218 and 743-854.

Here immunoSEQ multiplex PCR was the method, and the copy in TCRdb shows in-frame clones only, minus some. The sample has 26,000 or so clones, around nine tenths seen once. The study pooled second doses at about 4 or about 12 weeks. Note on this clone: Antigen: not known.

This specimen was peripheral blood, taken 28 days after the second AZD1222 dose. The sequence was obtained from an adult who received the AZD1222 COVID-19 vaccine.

The CDR3 sequence is CASSPGDRGSDTQYF. As DNA, the CDR3 is TGTGCCAGCAGCCCCGGGGACAGGGGGAGCGATACGCAGTATTTT. The rearrangement joins TRBV9 to TRBJ2-3; 11 positions match TRBD1. The germline V gene has CDR1 SGDLS and CDR2 YYNGEE. CDR3 length equals 15 residues. J was trimmed by 6 bases and V by 4 bases; bases with no gene match: 7.